This T cell receptor (beta chain) was recorded in a study of blood T cell repertoires in COVID-19. Across the study: Researchers got acute and convalescent COVID-19 samples from the United States, Italy and Spain. PBMCs, B-cell-depleted T cells, or T cells provided the cDNA or gDNA that made up the material.

Per the original methods: How many nucleated cells were present was estimated from reference gene primer amplification. The repertoire was sequenced with immunoSEQ multiplex PCR; TCRdb's copy has only in-frame clones and lacks some. That table gives V, J and clone size, and the DNA gave D and trimming. The sample yields about 99,000 clones, approximately 88% seen once. This CDR3 is 15 amino acids long. The ends were cut back, 5 bases at V and 0 bases at J, with 14 bases in the middle. The germline V gene has CDR1 ENHRY and CDR2 SYGVKD. Specimen: peripheral blood. This TCR was sampled from a human donor in a cohort sampled during active COVID-19. V is TRBV10-3 and J is TRBJ2-7; D gene ambiguous. The CDR3: CAISSYIRSSYEQYF. CDR3 nucleotide sequence: TGTGCCATCAGTTCCTATATTAGGAGCTCCTACGAGCAGTACTTC.